The TCR beta chain under discussion was sequenced for a study of blood T cells in healthy people across ages. Alongside a J-beta primer mix, a sample-barcoded 5' primer served in a second PCR lasting about 7 to 12 cycles. Via MiXCR, TCRdb re-called the 5' RACE reads, giving one row per CDR3 protein. The repertoire holds about 1.5 million distinct CDR3 sequences, with roughly 40% as singletons. The CDR3 runs 14 residues. V lost 1 base, J lost 4 bases, and 8 bases lay in between. The chain links TRBV12-3 or TRBV12-4 to TRBJ2-1; D unresolved. The receptor was isolated from a woman aged 18-30 years in good health. The sample consisted of blood. The CDR3: CASSLGSWYNEQFF. The CDR3 nucleotides read TGTGCCAGCAGTTTAGGTAGCTGGTACAATGAGCAGTTCTTC.